These 10 T cell receptor beta chains were sequenced from one sample in a study of T cell responses to AZD1222 COVID-19 vaccine. The data were produced by immunoSEQ multiplex PCR, yet TCRdb's version contains in-frame clones alone and is incomplete. The repertoire holds 150,000 to 200,000 clones, about 91% seen once, with around a tenth in the top ten. The material sequenced was peripheral blood, taken 28 days after the second AZD1222 dose. Receptor source: an adult who received the AZD1222 COVID-19 vaccine.

CDR3 in amino acids: CASSSVTGYSNQPQHF. In DNA, the CDR3 is TGTGCCAGTAGTTCCGTGACAGGTTATAGCAATCAGCCCCAGCATTTT. The V and J genes are TRBV19 and TRBJ1-5, with D tentatively TRBD1 (6 bases). Between the trimmed V and J ends, which lost 5 bases and 0 bases, there was a span of 14 bases. CDR1 and CDR2 (germline): LNHDA, SQIVND (reference sequence). The length of the CDR3 is 16 residues.

The chain carries TRBV4-3 and TRBJ2-2, with D possibly TRBD1 on 5 matching bases. Deletions cut 4 bases from V and 0 bases from J, with 18 bases between. Germline loops: CDR1 LGHNA, CDR2 YSLEER. CDR3 length: 18 amino acids. The DNA of the CDR3 is TGCGCCAGCAGCCGTGGGGCCCCCCGGTCCGCGAACACCGGGGAGCTGTTTTTT. Encoded protein: CASSRGAPRSANTGELFF.

The V call is TRBV15, the J call TRBJ2-3, with a weak D call TRBD2 (7 bases). Germline V gene lookup returns CDR1 LNHNV and CDR2 YYDKDF (reference sequence). This CDR3 region has 18 residues. The ends were cut back, 0 bases at V and 5 bases at J, with 21 bases in the middle. The chain's CDR3 is CATSRDLIGAGAGDTQYF. As DNA, the CDR3 is TGTGCCACCAGCAGAGATCTTATAGGGGCGGGGGCTGGAGATACGCAGTATTTT.

CDR3 loop: CASSLARTGSGNTIYF. The CDR3 coding sequence is TGTGCCAGCAGCTTAGCAAGGACGGGATCTGGAAACACCATATATTTT. This chain connects TRBV7-9 to TRBJ1-3; no clear D. CDR3 length equals 16 residues. Germline assignment: CDR1 SEHNR and CDR2 FQNEAQ (reference sequence). Trimming left V 0 bases short and J 1 base short, with 10 bases between.

V is TRBV4-1 and J is TRBJ2-6, with TRBD2 as a possible D gene (5 bases). V shed 0 bases and J shed 0 bases, with 12 bases lying between them. Germline lookup yields CDR1 MGHRA and CDR2 YSYEKL. The CDR3 loop spans 18 amino acids. CDR3 DNA sequence: TGCGCCAGCAGCCAAGAGTCCCACGGGAACTCTGGGGCCAACGTCCTGACTTTC. Its protein is CASSQESHGNSGANVLTF.

The V call is TRBV30, the J call TRBJ1-6; D may be TRBD1 (6 bases). From germline, CDR1 is GTSNPN and CDR2 SVGIG (reference sequence). The CDR3 runs to 13 residues. V lost 5 bases and J 7 bases, leaving 12 bases between the germline ends. CDR3 coding DNA: TGTGCCTGGGCCTTGGACAGCAATTCACCCCTCCACTTT. This encodes CAWALDSNSPLHF.

This rearrangement joins TRBV9 to TRBJ2-2, with D possibly called TRBD1 or TRBD2 (5 bases each). CDR1 and CDR2 (germline): SGDLS, YYNGEE. The germline V and J ends were trimmed by 5 bases and 4 bases, with 15 bases remaining between them. This CDR3 spans 15 amino acids. The CDR3: CASRTGTQGTGELFF. The CDR3 DNA is TGTGCCAGCAGGACCGGGACCCAGGGCACCGGGGAGCTGTTTTTT.

The sample holds a few counts of this clone. The V gene is TRBV2, the J gene TRBJ2-3, with a weak D call TRBD1 (6 bases). Germline CDR1 SNHLY, CDR2 FYNNEI. The CDR3 is 15 amino acids. V was shortened by 5 bases and J by 3 bases, with 15 bases between the two germline ends. The CDR3 region has the DNA TGTGCCAGCAGTTTCGACACCCAGGGGACAGATACGCAGTATTTT. It translates to CASSFDTQGTDTQYF.

This clone was counted between two and nine times. The chain couples TRBV4-1 to TRBJ1-3, with unresolved D. The germline V gene encodes CDR1 MGHRA and CDR2 YSYEKL. The CDR3 is made up of 14 amino acids. V was trimmed by 3 bases and J by 8 bases, leaving 14 bases between them. The CDR3 sequence: CASSQSGVIDTIYF. For the CDR3, the DNA is TGCGCCAGCAGCCAGAGCGGCGTTATTGACACCATATATTTT.

The chain combines TRBV11-1 with TRBJ2-3; D may be TRBD1 (5 bases). CDR3 size: 15 residues. CDR1 SGHAT and CDR2 FQDESV come from the germline V gene (reference sequence). V was trimmed by 1 base and J by 1 base, leaving 9 bases between them. This CDR3 reads CASSLVVGRTDTQYF. CDR3 nucleotides: TGTGCCAGCAGCTTAGTGGTGGGGCGCACAGATACGCAGTATTTT.